This TCR beta chain was sequenced in a study of T cell repertoires in cytomegalovirus infection. This clonotype was recorded a few times. The CDR3 runs to 19 residues. CDR1 MNHEY and CDR2 SMNVEV come from the germline V gene (reference sequence). V was pared by 4 bases and J by 5 bases, with 10 bases of the junction left unmatched. TCRdb re-analysed the reads in MiXCR, keeping a single row per CDR3 protein. The table shows some 170,000 distinct CDR3 sequences, with approximately 17% occurring only once. The sequencing input was CD8+ T cells from PBMCs. The chain links TRBV27 to TRBJ2-2; 16 bases align to TRBD2. This TCR came from a human donor in good health (CMV status not recorded). Some clones in this sample may be carry-over from other donors' samples. CDR3 in amino acids: CASSSPGTSGGARTGELFF. CDR3 bases: TGTGCCAGCAGTTCTCCCGGGACTAGCGGGGGGGCCAGAACCGGGGAGCTGTTTTTT.